The 17 T cell receptor beta chains presented below share a single source sample, sequenced in a study of blood T cell repertoires in COVID-19. Sequencing was performed with immunoSEQ multiplex PCR; in TCRdb, only in-frame clones are kept and a portion is missing. Among about 200,000 clones listed, approximately 80% were seen once. The sequenced sample consisted of peripheral blood. The source is a man in his forties with acute or convalescent COVID-19.

The rearrangement uses TRBV7-2 and TRBJ2-3; possibly TRBD2 for D (5 bases). Germline assignment: CDR1 SGHTA and CDR2 FQGNSA. The length of the CDR3 is 12 residues. The V end was cut by 1 base, the J end by 7 bases, with 6 bases between. In DNA, the CDR3 is TGTGCCAGCAGCTTAGGAGGGAATACGCAGTATTTT. It translates to CASSLGGNTQYF.

The chain recombines TRBV7-9 with TRBJ1-1; D might be TRBD1 (5 bases). Trimming removed 7 bases at V and 6 bases at J, with 18 bases between. Germline-derived CDR1 and CDR2 are SEHNR and FQNEAQ (reference sequence). There are 14 residues in the CDR3. The CDR3 reads CASTWTPPRPEAFF. The CDR3 DNA follows: TGTGCCAGCACCTGGACACCCCCTCGGCCTGAAGCTTTCTTT.

The chain combines TRBV6-5 with TRBJ1-1; D unclear. Deletions cut 7 bases from V and 5 bases from J, with 14 bases between. CDR3 length: 13 amino acids. Germline V gene lookup returns CDR1 MNHEY and CDR2 SVGAGI. This CDR3 reads CASTEEGGTEAFF. Here the CDR3 DNA reads TGTGCCAGCACCGAAGAGGGCGGAACTGAAGCTTTCTTT.

The chain combines TRBV19 with TRBJ2-1, with D tentatively TRBD2 (6 bases). Germline CDR1 and CDR2: LNHDA and SQIVND (reference sequence). V was trimmed by 3 bases and J by 8 bases, leaving 20 bases between them. This CDR3 has 16 amino acids. CDR3 protein: CASSMGDFQAFDEQFF. CDR3 in DNA: TGTGCCAGTAGTATGGGGGACTTCCAAGCTTTCGATGAGCAGTTCTTC.

This clone was counted a single time. V is TRBV5-1 and J is TRBJ1-6; D gene ambiguous. This CDR3 has 16 residues. Germline CDR1 SGHRS, CDR2 YFSETQ. Between the trimmed V and J ends, which lost 4 bases and 0 bases, there was a span of 11 bases. The CDR3 DNA reads as TGCGCCAGCAGCGTAAACATTAACTCCTATAATTCACCCCTCCACTTT. Translated: CASSVNINSYNSPLHF.

The CDR3 spells CAISAGQLREQYF. CDR3 DNA: TGTGCCATCAGTGCAGGACAGCTTCGCGAGCAGTACTTC. The chain is built from TRBV10-3 and TRBJ2-7, with TRBD1 as a possible D gene (6 bases). Trimming cost V 4 bases and J 6 bases, with 13 bases left between them. CDR1 and CDR2 from the germline V gene are ENHRY and SYGVKD. The CDR3 spans 13 residues.

This clone was counted only a few times. The chain joins TRBV5-4 to TRBJ1-1; 7 positions match TRBD1. CDR3 length: 15 amino acids. The J segment lost 8 bases and the V segment lost 0 bases, leaving 10 bases of the junction unmatched. The germline CDR1 and CDR2 sequences are SGHNT and YYREEE (reference sequence). CDR3 loop: CASSLDYTGATEAFF. The CDR3 nucleotides are TGTGCCAGCAGCTTGGACTATACAGGGGCGACAGAAGCTTTCTTT.

The rearrangement joins TRBV29-1 to TRBJ1-5; D call uncertain. Germline-derived CDR1 and CDR2 are SQVTM and ANQGSEA. The CDR3 contains 13 residues. Trimming took 2 bases from V and 2 from J, leaving 7 bases between them. DNA for the CDR3: TGCAGCGTTGAATGGGCTCGCAATCAGCCCCAGCATTTT. Amino acids: CSVEWARNQPQHF. The entire variable domain, with the rest obtained from reference TRBV29-1 and TRBJ1-5, is as follows: SAVISQKPSRDICQRGTSLTIQCQVDSQVTMMFWYRQQPGQSLTLIATANQGSEATYESGFVIDKFPISRPNLTFSTLTVSNMSPEDSSIYLCSVEWARNQPQHFGDGTRLSIL.

The chain recombines TRBV9 with TRBJ2-3; 8 positions match TRBD2. Losses at the gene ends were 1 base for V and 6 bases for J; bases not matched to a gene: 10. CDR3 size: 16 residues. CDR1 is SGDLS and CDR2 is YYNGEE in the germline V gene. The CDR3 here is CASSVRTGGPGDTQYF. The CDR3, as DNA: TGTGCCAGCAGCGTAAGAACGGGAGGGCCCGGGGATACGCAGTATTTT.

This clone was found once. The CDR3 loop reads CASSSTVRTPLHF. Here the CDR3 DNA reads TGTGCCAGCAGCTCGACGGTCAGGACACCCCTCCACTTT. V usage is TRBV7-3 and J usage is TRBJ1-6; D gene ambiguous. This CDR3 contains 13 residues. V was pared by 4 bases and J by 11 bases, with 12 bases between. CDR1 is SGHTA, CDR2 FQGTGA, per germline.

The chain carries TRBV11-1 and TRBJ2-3, with 9 bases lining up with TRBD2. The length of the CDR3 is 16 residues. Germline lookup yields CDR1 SGHAT and CDR2 FQDESV (reference sequence). V shed 0 bases and J 0 bases; nucleotides not matched to a gene: 1. DNA of the CDR3: TGTGCCAGCAGCTTAGCCCTAGCGGGAAGCACAGATACGCAGTATTTT. Amino acids: CASSLALAGSTDTQYF.

This clone showed up just a few times. The V gene is TRBV4-2, the J gene TRBJ2-7, with 11 bases identical to TRBD2. CDR1 and CDR2 (germline): LGHNA, YNFKEQ. The CDR3 runs to 16 residues. The J segment lost 2 bases and the V segment lost 1 base, leaving 4 bases of the junction unmatched. CDR3 sequence reads: CASSQVASGGTYEQYF. The CDR3 DNA follows: TGTGCCAGCAGCCAAGTGGCTAGCGGGGGGACCTACGAGCAGTACTTC.

The chain is built from TRBV7-3 and TRBJ2-3; 15 bases fit TRBD2. The CDR3 totals 19 residues. The germline gives CDR1 SGHTA, CDR2 FQGTGA. V was clipped by 5 bases and J by 3 bases; unmatched bases: 12. The CDR3 sequence: CASSNSGTSGRKRTDTQYF. The CDR3 DNA reads as TGTGCCAGCAGCAACTCCGGGACTAGCGGGAGGAAGAGAACAGATACGCAGTATTTT. Full variable domain (outside the CDR3, taken from reference TRBV7-3 and TRBJ2-3): GAGVSQTPSNKVTEKGKYVELRCDPISGHTALYWYRQSLGQGPEFLIYFQGTGAADDSGLPNDRFFAVRPEGSVSTLKIQRTERGDSAVYLCASSNSGTSGRKRTDTQYFGPGTRLTVL.

The rearrangement uses TRBV12-2 and TRBJ1-5. TRBV12-2 is assigned pseudogene status. CDR3 length equals 18 residues. CDR3 region: CASRLVRLCGGGNQPQHF. CDR3 nucleotide sequence: TGTGCAAGTCGCTTAGTGCGGTTGTGCGGAGGTGGCAATCAGCCCCAGCATTTT.

The chain has TRBV5-5 and TRBJ1-1; 8 bases match TRBD1. Germline V gene lookup returns CDR1 SGHKS and CDR2 YYEKEE (reference sequence). The V segment lost 0 bases and the J segment 3 bases; nucleotides outside the gene matches: 1. The CDR3 consists of 14 residues. DNA for the CDR3: TGTGCCAGCAGCTTGGTACAGGGGGACACTGAAGCTTTCTTT. Translation: CASSLVQGDTEAFF.

J is TRBJ2-7 and V is TRBV9, with a tentative D call TRBD2 (5 bases). Germline V gives CDR1 SGDLS, CDR2 YYNGEE. Trimming took 0 bases from V and 5 from J, leaving 12 bases between them. CDR3 length: 14 residues. CDR3 sequence reads: CASSVAGLGDEQYF. CDR3 nucleotide sequence: TGTGCCAGCAGCGTAGCTGGACTTGGGGACGAGCAGTACTTC.

This clone was seen a single time. The genes are TRBV12-5 and TRBJ1-2, with D unclear. Germline V gene data show CDR1 as LGHNT and CDR2 as FRNRAP. CDR3 length: 12 amino acids. Trimming removed 3 bases at V and 8 bases at J, with 10 bases between. Here the CDR3 DNA reads TGTGCTAGTGGTTTAGACGTCGGGGGCTACACCTTC. Encoded protein: CASGLDVGGYTF.